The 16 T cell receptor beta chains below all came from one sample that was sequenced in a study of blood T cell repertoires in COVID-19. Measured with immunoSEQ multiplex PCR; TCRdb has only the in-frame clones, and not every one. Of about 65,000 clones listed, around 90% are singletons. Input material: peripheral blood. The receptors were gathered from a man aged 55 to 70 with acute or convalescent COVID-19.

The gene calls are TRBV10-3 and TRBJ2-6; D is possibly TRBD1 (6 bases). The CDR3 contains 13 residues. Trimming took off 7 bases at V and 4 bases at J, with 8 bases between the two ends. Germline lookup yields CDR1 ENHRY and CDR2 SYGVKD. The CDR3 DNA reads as TGTGCCATCAAGGGGGTCGGGGCCAACGTCCTGACTTTC. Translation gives CAIKGVGANVLTF.

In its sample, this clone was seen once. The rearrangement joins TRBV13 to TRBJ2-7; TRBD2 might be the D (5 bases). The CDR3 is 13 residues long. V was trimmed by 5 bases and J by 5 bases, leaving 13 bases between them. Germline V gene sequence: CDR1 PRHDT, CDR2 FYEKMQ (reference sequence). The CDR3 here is CASSLRDGDEQYF. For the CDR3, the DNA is TGTGCCAGCAGCCTTAGAGACGGGGACGAGCAGTACTTC.

This CDR3 is CASSLKGVNYGYTF. The CDR3 DNA reads TGTGCCAGCAGCTTAAAGGGGGTTAACTATGGCTACACCTTC. The V and J genes are TRBV7-2 and TRBJ1-2; the D gene is possibly TRBD1 (6 bases). In germline, CDR1 is SGHTA, CDR2 FQGNSA. Trimming left V 2 bases short and J 1 base short, with 8 bases between. This CDR3 is 14 amino acids long.

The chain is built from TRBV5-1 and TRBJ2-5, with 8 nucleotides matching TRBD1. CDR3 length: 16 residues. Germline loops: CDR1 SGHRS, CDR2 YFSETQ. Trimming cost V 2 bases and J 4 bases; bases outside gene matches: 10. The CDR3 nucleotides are TGCGCCAGCAGCTTAGTAGGCCAGGGGGCAGGAGAGACCCAGTACTTC. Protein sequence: CASSLVGQGAGETQYF.

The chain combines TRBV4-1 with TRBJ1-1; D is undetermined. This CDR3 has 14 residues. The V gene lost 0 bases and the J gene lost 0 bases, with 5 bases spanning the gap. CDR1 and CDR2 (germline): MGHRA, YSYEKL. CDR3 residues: CASSQDRVNTEAFF. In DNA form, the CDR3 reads TGCGCCAGCAGCCAAGATCGCGTGAACACTGAAGCTTTCTTT.

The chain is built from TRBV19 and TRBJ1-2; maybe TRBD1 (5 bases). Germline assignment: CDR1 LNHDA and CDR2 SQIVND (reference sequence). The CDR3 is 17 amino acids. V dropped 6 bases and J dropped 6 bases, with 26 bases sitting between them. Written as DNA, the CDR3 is TGTGCCAGTAGCAGATCCAGAGACAGAACTATTTTGGATGGCTACACCTTC. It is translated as CASSRSRDRTILDGYTF.

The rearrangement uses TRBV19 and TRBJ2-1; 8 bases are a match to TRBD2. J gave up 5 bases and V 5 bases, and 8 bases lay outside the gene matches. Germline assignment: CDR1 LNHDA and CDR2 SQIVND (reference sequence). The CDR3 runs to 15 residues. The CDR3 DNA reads TGTGCCAGTAGTTTCCTAGCGGGTATAAACAATGAGCAGTTCTTC. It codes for CASSFLAGINNEQFF.

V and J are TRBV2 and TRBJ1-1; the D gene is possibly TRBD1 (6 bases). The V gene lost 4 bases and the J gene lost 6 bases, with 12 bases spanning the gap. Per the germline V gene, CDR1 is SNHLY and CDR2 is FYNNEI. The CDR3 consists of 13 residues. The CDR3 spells CASSGGGFAEAFF. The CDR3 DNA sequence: TGTGCCAGCAGTGGAGGGGGTTTCGCTGAAGCTTTCTTT.

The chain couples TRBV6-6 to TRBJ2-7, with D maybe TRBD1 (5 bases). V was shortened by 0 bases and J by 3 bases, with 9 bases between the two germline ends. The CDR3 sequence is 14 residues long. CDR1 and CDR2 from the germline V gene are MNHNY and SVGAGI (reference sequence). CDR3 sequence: CASSYSGQIYEQYF. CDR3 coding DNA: TGTGCCAGCAGTTACTCGGGGCAGATCTACGAGCAGTACTTC.

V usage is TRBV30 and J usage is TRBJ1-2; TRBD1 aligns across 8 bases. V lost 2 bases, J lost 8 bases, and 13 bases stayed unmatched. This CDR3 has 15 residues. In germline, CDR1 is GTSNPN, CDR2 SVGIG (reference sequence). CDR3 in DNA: TGTGCCTGGAGTATCGGGACAGGAGGTGGGGTCGGCTACACCTTC. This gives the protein CAWSIGTGGGVGYTF.

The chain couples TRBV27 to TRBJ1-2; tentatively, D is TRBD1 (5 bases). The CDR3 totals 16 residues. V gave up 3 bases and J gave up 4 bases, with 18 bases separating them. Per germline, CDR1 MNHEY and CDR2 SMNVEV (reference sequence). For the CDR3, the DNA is TGTGCCAGCAGTTTTGTCAACCGGGGGATTACCTATGGCTACACCTTC. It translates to CASSFVNRGITYGYTF.

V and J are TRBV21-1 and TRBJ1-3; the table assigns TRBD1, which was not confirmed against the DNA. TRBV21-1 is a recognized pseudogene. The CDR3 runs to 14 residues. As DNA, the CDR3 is TGTGCCAGCACCACCGGGACAGGGGGAAACACCATATATTTT. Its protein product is CASTTGTGGNTIYF.

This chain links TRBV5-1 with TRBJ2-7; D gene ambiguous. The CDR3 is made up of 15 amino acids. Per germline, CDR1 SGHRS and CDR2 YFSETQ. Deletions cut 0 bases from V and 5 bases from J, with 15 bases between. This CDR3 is CASSLERGSRDEQYF. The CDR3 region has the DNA TGCGCCAGCAGCTTGGAGCGTGGGTCTCGAGACGAGCAGTACTTC.

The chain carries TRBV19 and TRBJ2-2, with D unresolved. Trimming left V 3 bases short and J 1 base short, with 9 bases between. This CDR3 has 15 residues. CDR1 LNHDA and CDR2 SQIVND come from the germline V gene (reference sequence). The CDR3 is CASSMKPGNTGELFF. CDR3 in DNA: TGTGCCAGTAGTATGAAACCGGGGAACACCGGGGAGCTGTTTTTT.

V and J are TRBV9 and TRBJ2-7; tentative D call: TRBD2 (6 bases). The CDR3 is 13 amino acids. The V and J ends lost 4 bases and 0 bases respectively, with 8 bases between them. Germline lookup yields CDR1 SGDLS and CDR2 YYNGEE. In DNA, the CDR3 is TGTGCCAGCAGCCACGGGGGCTCCTACGAGCAGTACTTC. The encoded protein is CASSHGGSYEQYF.

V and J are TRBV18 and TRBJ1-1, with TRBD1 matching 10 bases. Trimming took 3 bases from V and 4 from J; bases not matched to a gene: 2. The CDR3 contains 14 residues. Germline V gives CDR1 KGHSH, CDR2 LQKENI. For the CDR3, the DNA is TGTGCCAGCTCACCCCGGACAGGGGGCACTGAAGCTTTCTTT. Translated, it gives CASSPRTGGTEAFF.